These 18 T cell receptor beta chains originate from one sample sequenced in a study of blood T cell repertoires in COVID-19. Sequenced by immunoSEQ multiplex PCR; TCRdb stores in-frame clones only, minus some. This table has 230,000 or so clones, under 90% appearing once. The sample consisted of peripheral blood. The receptors were sampled from a man aged 30 to 39 with active or convalescent COVID-19.

The rearrangement joins TRBV19 to TRBJ2-7; TRBD1 is a possible D gene (6 bases). Trimming removed 3 bases at V and 5 bases at J, with 14 bases between. The CDR3 is 14 residues long. Germline lookup yields CDR1 LNHDA and CDR2 SQIVND (reference sequence). The CDR3 spells CASSISGEEDEQYF. CDR3 in DNA: TGTGCCAGTAGTATTTCAGGGGAAGAGGACGAGCAGTACTTC.

The gene calls are TRBV4-3 and TRBJ2-7, with TRBD2 identical over 9 bases. J lost 3 bases, V lost 0 bases, and 12 bases had no gene match. Per germline, CDR1 LGHNA and CDR2 YSLEER. The CDR3 loop spans 18 amino acids. The CDR3 DNA is TGCGCCAGCAGCCAAGATCGCCTAGCGGGGAATGTGAACTACGAGCAGTACTTC. Protein sequence: CASSQDRLAGNVNYEQYF.

This chain uses TRBV21-1 with TRBJ1-3; the table's D call, TRBD1, was not checked against the DNA. TRBV21-1 is tagged as a pseudogene. CDR3 length equals 16 residues. The CDR3 loop reads CAQEAGGRTSGNTIYF. Here the CDR3 DNA reads TGTGCCCAGGAGGCAGGGGGCCGAACCTCTGGAAACACCATATATTTT.

This clone was counted between two and nine times. The V gene is TRBV24-1, the J gene TRBJ2-3, with TRBD1 identical over 8 bases. The V gene end was trimmed by 1 base and the J gene end by 0 bases; junction bases not matched to a gene: 2. The CDR3 totals 16 residues. Germline V gives CDR1 KGHDR, CDR2 SFDVKD. The CDR3 bases are TGTGCCACCAGTGATTTTGGGACAGGTAGCACAGATACGCAGTATTTT. Residues: CATSDFGTGSTDTQYF.

The genes are TRBV4-1 and TRBJ1-6; D gene unclear. Per germline, CDR1 MGHRA and CDR2 YSYEKL. This CDR3 spans 16 amino acids. Trimming left V 0 bases short and J 5 bases short, with 11 bases between. In nucleotides, the CDR3 is TGCGCCAGCAGCCAAGAAAGCGCAGCTAATAATTCACCCCTCCACTTT. This codes for CASSQESAANNSPLHF.

This clone was seen a single time. The rearrangement links TRBV9 to TRBJ1-2, with unresolved D. From germline, CDR1 is SGDLS and CDR2 YYNGEE. The ends were cut back, 0 bases at V and 8 bases at J, with 14 bases in the middle. The CDR3 runs 14 residues. DNA for the CDR3: TGTGCCAGCAGCGTAGCTGACTTGCCCTCGGGCTACACCTTC. It yields the protein CASSVADLPSGYTF. The whole variable domain, remainder taken from reference TRBV9 and TRBJ1-2, is DSGVTQTPKHLITATGQRVTLRCSPRSGDLSVYWYQQSLDQGLQFLIQYYNGEERAKGNILERFSAQQFPDLHSELNLSSLELGDSALYFCASSVADLPSGYTFGSGTRLTVV.

The chain has TRBV19 and TRBJ2-4; no clear D gene. Per germline, CDR1 LNHDA and CDR2 SQIVND (reference sequence). The CDR3 totals 13 residues. V lost 3 bases, J lost 14 bases, and 17 bases lay in between. CDR3 region: CASSISPETSEYF. The CDR3, as DNA: TGTGCCAGTAGTATCTCGCCGGAGACGTCGGAGTACTTC.

Relative to its sample, this clone is medium-sized. This rearrangement joins TRBV19 to TRBJ2-1, with TRBD2 matching 8 bases. This CDR3 contains 16 residues. Germline lookup yields CDR1 LNHDA and CDR2 SQIVND (reference sequence). Germline trimming cut 3 bases from V and 2 bases from J; bases unmatched to any gene: 6. CDR3 DNA: TGTGCCAGTAGTATCAAGACTAGCGATGCCTACAATGAGCAGTTCTTC. Its protein is CASSIKTSDAYNEQFF.

The chain carries TRBV5-4 and TRBJ2-7, with no clear D. V was pared by 4 bases and J by 5 bases, with 13 bases between. Germline CDR1 and CDR2: SGHNT and YYREEE (reference sequence). This CDR3 is 13 amino acids long. CDR3 sequence reads: CASSLGGADEQYF. CDR3 bases: TGTGCCAGCAGCCTAGGCGGCGCGGACGAGCAGTACTTC.

This chain uses TRBV27 with TRBJ2-5; TRBD2 matches at 7 bases. The CDR3 totals 14 residues. Germline CDR1 is MNHEY and CDR2 is SMNVEV (reference sequence). V was clipped by 6 bases and J by 5 bases; unmatched bases: 9. This chain's CDR3 is CASRPRGSWETQYF. The DNA for the CDR3 is TGTGCCAGCAGGCCGCGGGGGAGCTGGGAGACCCAGTACTTC.

The V and J genes are TRBV12-3 or TRBV12-4 and TRBJ2-7; D unclear. The CDR3 has 13 amino acids. Trimming shortened V by 8 bases and J by 2 bases, and 13 bases separated the two germline ends. CDR3 loop: CASLGGRTYEQYF. The CDR3 DNA follows: TGTGCCAGCCTCGGCGGTAGAACCTACGAGCAGTACTTC.

The chain couples TRBV28 to TRBJ1-1; the match to TRBD1 covers 9 bases. V shed 4 bases, J shed 11 bases, and the junction held 14 bases outside the gene matches. Germline CDR1 is MDHEN and CDR2 is SYDVKM. The CDR3 covers 15 residues. Here the CDR3 DNA reads TGTGCCAGCAGTTGGCCCCGGGACAGGGAAATCAGGGCTTTCTTT. Protein sequence: CASSWPRDREIRAFF.

The chain is built from TRBV11-2 and TRBJ1-6, with D unresolved. Trimming cost V 7 bases and J 0 bases, with 10 bases left between them. This CDR3 is built from 15 residues. CDR1 and CDR2 from the germline V gene are SGHAT and FQNNGV. CDR3 coding DNA: TGTGCCAGCAAGATAACGAGCTCCTATAATTCACCCCTCCACTTT. Its protein is CASKITSSYNSPLHF.

On this clone itself: The sample carries other DNA sequences with the same CDR3. J is TRBJ2-6 and V is TRBV30; no reliable D call. CDR3 length: 14 amino acids. The germline V gene encodes CDR1 GTSNPN and CDR2 SVGIG (reference sequence). Trimming pared 1 base from V and 2 bases from J, leaving 6 bases between. The CDR3 nucleotides are TGTGCCTGGAGTGCGGGTCCTGGGGCCAACGTCCTGACTTTC. This encodes CAWSAGPGANVLTF.

This clone has more than one count but fewer than ten. The chain joins TRBV24-1 to TRBJ2-1, with a weak D call TRBD2 (5 bases). CDR1 is KGHDR, CDR2 SFDVKD, per germline. This CDR3 comprises 12 residues. The V gene lost 7 bases and the J gene lost 4 bases, with 7 bases spanning the gap. In nucleotides, the CDR3 is TGTGCCACCAGGGACTCATACAATGAGCAGTTCTTC. This sequence encodes CATRDSYNEQFF.

The CDR3 loop is CASSRGDWGNEKLFF. The CDR3, as DNA: TGTGCCAGCAGTCGTGGGGACTGGGGGAATGAAAAACTGTTTTTT. The rearrangement uses TRBV6-6 and TRBJ1-4; TRBD1 is a possible D gene (5 bases). V gave up 5 bases and J gave up 5 bases, with 15 bases separating them. The CDR3 is 15 residues long. Germline CDR1 is MNHNY and CDR2 is SVGAGI (reference sequence).

The chain has TRBV7-2 and TRBJ1-5; D is perhaps TRBD1 (5 bases). The CDR3 runs to 15 residues. Germline values: CDR1 SGHTA, CDR2 FQGNSA. V shed 1 base and J shed 3 bases, with 10 bases lying between them. The CDR3 sequence: CASSLGQIINQPQHF. As DNA, the CDR3 is TGTGCCAGCAGCTTAGGACAGATAATCAATCAGCCCCAGCATTTT. Full variable domain (rest looked up from reference TRBV7-2 and TRBJ1-5): GAGVSQSPSNKVTEKGKDVELRCDPISGHTALYWYRQSLGQGLEFLIYFQGNSAPDKSGLPSDRFSAERTGGSVSTLTIQRTQQEDSAVYLCASSLGQIINQPQHFGDGTRLSIL.

V and J are TRBV7-9 and TRBJ2-5, with TRBD1 as a possible D gene (6 bases). The germline V gene encodes CDR1 SEHNR and CDR2 FQNEAQ (reference sequence). The CDR3 consists of 16 residues. V gave up 2 bases and J gave up 3 bases, with 16 bases separating them. CDR3 bases: TGTGCCAGCAGCTTAAAAATGTGGGCAGGGGAAGAGACCCAGTACTTC. Amino acid sequence: CASSLKMWAGEETQYF.